One and the same sample provided the 20 T cell receptor beta chains below, sequenced in a study of T cells after yellow fever vaccination. MiXCR, run by TCRdb on the 5' RACE reads, gives a single entry per CDR3 protein. In the table there are around 310,000 distinct CDR3 sequences, roughly 3.5% of which are singletons. The sample in question was PBMCs, obtained on the day of the yellow fever booster vaccination. Every receptor here comes from a man aged 18-30 years who received the YFV17D yellow fever vaccine.

This clonotype turned up a few times. The chain recombines TRBV4-3 with TRBJ2-2; maybe TRBD2 (5 bases). CDR1 and CDR2 (germline): LGHNA, YSLEER. V shed 0 bases and J shed 4 bases, with 15 bases lying between them. The CDR3 is 17 amino acids. The CDR3 nucleotides read TGCGCCAGCAGCCAAGATAGGACTGAGAGAGGCACCGGGGAGCTGTTTTTT. Translated: CASSQDRTERGTGELFF.

This clonotype came up many times. This rearrangement joins TRBV12-3 or TRBV12-4 to TRBJ2-1, with TRBD2 as a possible D gene (6 bases). CDR3 size: 14 residues. Trimming removed 3 bases at V and 6 bases at J, with 12 bases between. Here the CDR3 reads CASSFWAGSNEQFF. The DNA for the CDR3 is TGTGCCAGCAGTTTTTGGGCGGGAAGCAATGAGCAGTTCTTC.

The chain couples TRBV7-2 to TRBJ2-5; 7 bases are shared with TRBD2. Unmatched junction bases numbered 4, after V lost 1 base and J lost 2 bases. The CDR3 contains 15 residues. Germline CDR1 is SGHTA and CDR2 is FQGNSA. The CDR3 coding sequence is TGTGCCAGCAGCTTAGGCGGGGGATGGCAAGAGACCCAGTACTTC. It codes for CASSLGGGWQETQYF.

This clonotype has at least ten counts. V usage is TRBV3-1 and J usage is TRBJ1-2; the D gene is possibly TRBD1 (6 bases). This CDR3 is 15 amino acids long. Germline V lookup: CDR1 LGHDT, CDR2 YNNKEL (reference sequence). Trimming stripped 6 bases from V and 1 base from J, with 15 bases between. The CDR3 DNA is TGTGCCAGCAGTCGGACAGATCCGAATAACTATGGCTACACCTTC. It specifies CASSRTDPNNYGYTF.

This clonotype was counted between two and nine times. The chain links TRBV5-1 to TRBJ2-5; D is unresolved. Looked up from germline, CDR1 is SGHRS and CDR2 is YFSETQ. This CDR3 contains 11 residues. The V gene lost 4 bases and the J gene lost 9 bases, with 10 bases spanning the gap. CDR3 loop: CASSDQSSQYF. The CDR3 DNA sequence: TGCGCCAGCAGCGACCAATCCTCCCAGTACTTC.

This clonotype was observed at least ten times. The J gene is TRBJ2-3, the V gene TRBV10-3, with TRBD2 identical over 14 bases. CDR3 size: 16 residues. J gave up 0 bases and V 11 bases, and 7 bases lay outside the gene matches. Germline CDR1 reads ENHRY; CDR2 reads SYGVKD. The CDR3 bases are TGTGCCGTCGGGACTAGCGGGGGTTCCAGCACAGATACGCAGTATTTT. This encodes CAVGTSGGSSTDTQYF.

This clonotype was seen ten or more times. The CDR3 DNA is TGTGCCAGCAGCCCTGGACAGGGGGCTTACGAGCAGTACGTC. It is translated as CASSPGQGAYEQYV. The rearrangement joins TRBV9 to TRBJ2-7; the match to TRBD1 covers 11 bases. Per the germline V gene, CDR1 is SGDLS and CDR2 is YYNGEE. This CDR3 spans 14 amino acids. Trimming cost V 4 bases and J 4 bases; bases outside gene matches: 4.

This chain connects TRBV6-2 or TRBV6-3 to TRBJ2-1; D uncertain. Germline CDR1 and CDR2: MNHEY and SVGEGT. Trimming took off 2 bases at V and 0 bases at J, with 14 bases between the two ends. The CDR3 runs 17 residues. The CDR3, as DNA: TGTGCCAGCAGTTACGGGCGTGGGTCTGGCTCCTACAATGAGCAGTTCTTC. It encodes CASSYGRGSGSYNEQFF.

The sample holds a few counts of this clonotype. The rearrangement joins TRBV4-2 to TRBJ1-1; maybe TRBD1 (6 bases). Trimming took 4 bases from V and 1 from J, leaving 16 bases between them. Germline values: CDR1 LGHNA, CDR2 YNFKEQ. CDR3 length equals 16 residues. Written as DNA, the CDR3 is TGTGCCAGCAGCCCTCATTCAGGGGACCAGAACACTGAAGCTTTCTTT. Encoded protein: CASSPHSGDQNTEAFF.

The chain combines TRBV10-3 with TRBJ1-1, with 7 nucleotides matching TRBD1. Germline V gives CDR1 ENHRY, CDR2 SYGVKD. The junction had 8 bases not matched to a gene; V was cut back by 3 bases and J by 4 bases. The CDR3 is made up of 15 amino acids. The CDR3 nucleotides are TGTGCCATCAGTGACCCTACAGGGGCGGGCACTGAAGCTTTCTTT. It yields the protein CAISDPTGAGTEAFF.

The chain is built from TRBV7-2 and TRBJ1-2, with 9 bases lining up with TRBD1. Losses at the gene ends were 4 bases for V and 8 bases for J; bases not matched to a gene: 8. The CDR3 sequence is 14 residues long. CDR1 and CDR2 (germline): SGHTA, FQGNSA. The CDR3 loop reads CASSSGTGIVGYTF. Here the CDR3 DNA reads TGTGCCAGCAGCTCCGGGACAGGGATAGTAGGCTACACCTTC.

V is TRBV7-3 and J is TRBJ2-1, with D possibly matching TRBD2 (6 bases). Germline V gene data show CDR1 as SGHTA and CDR2 as FQGTGA. The CDR3 contains 16 residues. V lost 1 base and J lost 0, with 10 bases in between. The CDR3 nucleotides read TGTGCCAGCAGCTTAAACGGCGGGGCCTCCTACAATGAGCAGTTCTTC. Protein sequence: CASSLNGGASYNEQFF.

J is TRBJ2-7 and V is TRBV18; no firm D call. Germline loops: CDR1 KGHSH, CDR2 LQKENI. This CDR3 spans 17 amino acids. V gave up 0 bases and J gave up 4 bases, with 19 bases separating them. DNA for the CDR3: TGTGCCAGCTCACCACCGGGTTCTACCCCTCCTGATTACGAGCAGTACTTC. Amino acids: CASSPPGSTPPDYEQYF.

At least ten counts were recorded for this clonotype. The rearrangement links TRBV7-6 to TRBJ2-7; a possible D gene is TRBD1 (6 bases). The germline V gene encodes CDR1 SGHVS and CDR2 FNYEAQ. This CDR3 comprises 15 residues. V lost 5 bases, J lost 5 bases, and 19 bases lay in between. The CDR3 reads CASSPPGQGSNEQYF. The DNA for the CDR3 is TGTGCCAGCAGCCCCCCGGGACAAGGGAGTAACGAGCAGTACTTC.

This clonotype came up many times. This chain links TRBV7-8 with TRBJ2-1; the D is unclear. From germline, CDR1 is SGHVS and CDR2 FQNEAQ. There are 15 residues in the CDR3. Trimming stripped 2 bases from V and 0 bases from J, with 8 bases between. In nucleotides, the CDR3 is TGTGCCAGCAGCTTAAGGGCGAGCTCCTACAATGAGCAGTTCTTC. It is translated as CASSLRASSYNEQFF.

This clonotype has ten or more counts. This sequence joins TRBV5-6 and TRBJ1-5; D is ambiguous. CDR1 is SGHDT and CDR2 is YYEEEE in the germline V gene. V lost 4 bases, J lost 4 bases, and 9 bases lay in between. CDR3 length equals 13 residues. CDR3 coding DNA: TGTGCCAGCAGCGGAGCCCGTAATCAGCCCCAGCATTTT. Translation: CASSGARNQPQHF.

This clonotype was counted at least ten times. The rearrangement joins TRBV2 to TRBJ2-4; TRBD1 agrees at 9 bases. Trimming cost V 6 bases and J 10 bases; bases outside gene matches: 4. In germline, CDR1 is SNHLY, CDR2 FYNNEI. This CDR3 contains 12 residues. The CDR3 region is CASRDRGLIQYF. In DNA form, the CDR3 reads TGTGCCAGCAGGGACAGGGGACTAATTCAGTACTTC.

This clonotype appeared many times. J is TRBJ2-2 and V is TRBV9; D gene unclear. The CDR3 sequence is 15 residues long. Trimming cost V 0 bases and J 6 bases, with 12 bases left between them. The germline V gene has CDR1 SGDLS and CDR2 YYNGEE. CDR3 protein: CASSVGGAVAGELFF. The DNA for the CDR3 is TGTGCCAGCAGCGTAGGGGGTGCAGTGGCCGGGGAGCTGTTTTTT.

This clonotype was counted many times. The V and J genes are TRBV12-3 or TRBV12-4 and TRBJ2-5; no firm D call. The V end was cut by 7 bases, the J end by 4 bases, with 10 bases between. The CDR3 has 12 residues. DNA of the CDR3: TGTGCCAGCACCTTGGGTGGAGAGACCCAGTACTTC. This codes for CASTLGGETQYF.

This clonotype has only a few counts. This chain links TRBV25-1 with TRBJ1-1; 7 bases align to TRBD1. Germline V gene lookup returns CDR1 MGHDK and CDR2 SYGVNS. The CDR3 runs to 15 residues. V was clipped by 1 base and J by 8 bases; unmatched bases: 10. CDR3 DNA: TGTGCCAGCAGTGAATGGTACCTAGGACAGGACGAAGCTTTCTTT. Translated: CASSEWYLGQDEAFF.